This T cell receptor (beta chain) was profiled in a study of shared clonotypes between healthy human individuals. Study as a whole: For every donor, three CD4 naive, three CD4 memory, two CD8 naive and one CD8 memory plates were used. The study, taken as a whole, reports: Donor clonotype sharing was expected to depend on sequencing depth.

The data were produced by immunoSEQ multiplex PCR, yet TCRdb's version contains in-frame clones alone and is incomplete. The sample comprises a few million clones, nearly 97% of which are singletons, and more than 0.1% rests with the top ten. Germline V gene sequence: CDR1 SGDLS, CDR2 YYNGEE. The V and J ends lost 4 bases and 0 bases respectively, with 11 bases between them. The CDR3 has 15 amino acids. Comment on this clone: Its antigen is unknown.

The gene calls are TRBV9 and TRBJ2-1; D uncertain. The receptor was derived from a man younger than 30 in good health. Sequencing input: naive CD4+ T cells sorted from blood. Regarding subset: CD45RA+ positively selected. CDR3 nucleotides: TGTGCCAGCAGCCCCCTGGGGAACTCCTACAATGAGCAGTTCTTC. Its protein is CASSPLGNSYNEQFF.